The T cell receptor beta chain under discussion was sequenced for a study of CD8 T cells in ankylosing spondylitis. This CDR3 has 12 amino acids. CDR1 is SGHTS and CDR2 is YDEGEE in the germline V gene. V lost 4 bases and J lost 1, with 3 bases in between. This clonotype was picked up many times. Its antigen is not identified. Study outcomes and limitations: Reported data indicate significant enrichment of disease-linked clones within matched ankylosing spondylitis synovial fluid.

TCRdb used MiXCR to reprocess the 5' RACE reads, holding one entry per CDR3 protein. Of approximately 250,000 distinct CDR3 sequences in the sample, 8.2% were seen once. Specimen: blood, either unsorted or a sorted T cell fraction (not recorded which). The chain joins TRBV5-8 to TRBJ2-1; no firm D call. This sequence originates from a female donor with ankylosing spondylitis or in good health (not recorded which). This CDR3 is CASSGSYNEQFF. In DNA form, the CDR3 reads TGTGCCAGCAGCGGGTCCTACAATGAGCAGTTCTTC.